The 29 T cell receptor beta chains below were found in one sample sequenced in a study of neurological immune-mediated disorders. TCRdb re-analysed the 5' RACE reads in MiXCR, keeping a single row per CDR3 protein. Among around 62,000 distinct CDR3 sequences listed, more than 3.5% were seen once. Sequenced sample: PBMCs. These receptors were taken from a man aged 45-60 years with multiple sclerosis.

This clonotype was observed many times. This rearrangement joins TRBV5-1 to TRBJ2-1; the D gene is possibly TRBD1 (5 bases). Trimming shortened V by 3 bases and J by 4 bases, and 5 bases separated the two germline ends. The CDR3 is 12 residues long. CDR1 is SGHRS, CDR2 YFSETQ, per germline. CDR3 sequence: CASSWTYNEQFF. The DNA for the CDR3 is TGCGCCAGCAGCTGGACATACAATGAGCAGTTCTTC.

The V gene is TRBV20-1, the J gene TRBJ2-7, with 12 bases identical to TRBD2. V lost 6 bases and J lost 5; bases outside the gene matches: 14. Germline CDR1 reads DFQATT; CDR2 reads SNEGSKA (reference sequence). The CDR3 contains 16 residues. Here the CDR3 DNA reads TGCAGTGCGAAACGGGGTGCTAGCGGGGGGGCGGACGAGCAGTACGTC. Protein product: CSAKRGASGGADEQYV.

The J gene is TRBJ2-1, the V gene TRBV10-1; 10 bases are shared with TRBD1. The germline V gene encodes CDR1 WNHNN and CDR2 SYGVQD (reference sequence). Unmatched junction bases numbered 5, after V lost 6 bases and J lost 6 bases. This CDR3 contains 14 residues. The CDR3 bases are TGCGCCAGCAGCGCCGGGACAGGGGTCAATGAGCAGTTCTTC. Encoded protein: CASSAGTGVNEQFF.

The chain carries TRBV7-6 and TRBJ1-5; D gene unclear. Germline CDR1 is SGHVS and CDR2 is FNYEAQ. The CDR3 length is 14 residues. V was shortened by 5 bases and J by 0 bases, with 8 bases between the two germline ends. DNA of the CDR3: TGTGCCAGCAGCGCACACTATAGCAATCAGCCCCAGCATTTT. Amino acids: CASSAHYSNQPQHF.

The chain has TRBV6-2 or TRBV6-3 and TRBJ1-3, with D hard to call. The CDR3 length is 15 residues. From germline, CDR1 is MNHEY and CDR2 SVGEGT. V gave up 2 bases and J gave up 0 bases, with 8 bases separating them. The CDR3 DNA sequence: TGTGCCAGCAGTTACGGTCCTTCCTCTGGAAACACCATATATTTT. Translated: CASSYGPSSGNTIYF.

The rearrangement joins TRBV5-1 to TRBJ2-1; TRBD1 might be the D (6 bases). V lost 3 bases and J lost 9, with 16 bases in between. This CDR3 is built from 14 residues. Germline CDR1 reads SGHRS; CDR2 reads YFSETQ. CDR3 nucleotides: TGCGCCAGCAGCTCGGCACAGGGCTTGGGTGAGCAGTTCTTC. Residues: CASSSAQGLGEQFF. The variable domain in full, completed from reference TRBV5-1 and TRBJ2-1, reads KAGVTQTPRYLIKTRGQQVTLSCSPISGHRSVSWYQQTPGQGLQFLFEYFSETQRNKGNFPGRFSGRQFSNSRSEMNVSTLELGDSALYLCASSSAQGLGEQFFGPGTRLTVL.

Ten or more counts support this clonotype. The V gene is TRBV11-2, the J gene TRBJ2-3, with 13 nucleotides matching TRBD2. The germline V gene encodes CDR1 SGHAT and CDR2 FQNNGV. The CDR3 covers 16 residues. The V segment lost 3 bases and the J segment 7 bases; nucleotides outside the gene matches: 7. CDR3 region: CASSFWTSGGMNTQYF. As DNA, the CDR3 is TGTGCCAGCAGCTTCTGGACTAGCGGGGGAATGAATACGCAGTATTTT.

There are many counts of this clonotype. The J gene is TRBJ2-1, the V gene TRBV5-1; TRBD1 matches at 10 bases. Germline values: CDR1 SGHRS, CDR2 YFSETQ. The ends lost 4 bases at V and 8 bases at J; junction bases unmatched: 9. This CDR3 contains 15 residues. As DNA, the CDR3 is TGCGCCAGCAGCACCCCCGGGACAGGGGTCCATGAGCAGTTCTTC. Translated: CASSTPGTGVHEQFF.

In its sample, this clonotype was seen many times. The chain combines TRBV10-3 with TRBJ2-1; TRBD1 is a possible D gene (7 bases). The germline V and J ends were trimmed by 4 bases and 16 bases, with 26 bases remaining between them. The CDR3 totals 15 residues. The germline gives CDR1 ENHRY, CDR2 SYGVKD. In DNA form, the CDR3 reads TGTGCCATCAGTGGCGGAGGGGGCGGCTCGACCGAGCGATTCTTC. Translated: CAISGGGGGSTERFF.

This clonotype showed up many times. The V gene is TRBV12-3 or TRBV12-4, the J gene TRBJ2-5, with 11 bases lining up with TRBD2. Trimming removed 5 bases from V and 2 bases from J; junction bases left unmatched: 19. This CDR3 is built from 20 residues. Here the CDR3 DNA reads TGTGCCAGCAGTGCGACCCTAGGGGCTAGCGGGGGGAACCCACAAGAGACCCAGTACTTC. Protein sequence: CASSATLGASGGNPQETQYF.

There are many counts of this clonotype. The V call is TRBV10-3, the J call TRBJ1-1, with D hard to call. CDR1 ENHRY and CDR2 SYGVKD come from the germline V gene. Trimming removed 6 bases at V and 3 bases at J, with 8 bases between. The CDR3 runs 12 residues. The CDR3 nucleotides read TGTGCCATCAGGGGGAGGGACACTGAAGCTTTCTTT. Translating gives CAIRGRDTEAFF.

This clonotype was detected many times. V is TRBV4-1 and J is TRBJ1-4; weak D call: TRBD1 (5 bases). Trimming removed 1 base at V and 5 bases at J, with 11 bases between. CDR1 MGHRA and CDR2 YSYEKL come from the germline V gene. The CDR3 sequence is 15 residues long. CDR3: CASSQVAQGNEKLFF. The CDR3 DNA follows: TGCGCCAGCAGCCAAGTTGCCCAGGGAAATGAAAAACTGTTTTTT.

This clonotype was recorded many times. The gene calls are TRBV5-1 and TRBJ1-3; D not certain. Trimming cost V 3 bases and J 2 bases, with 12 bases left between them. Germline assignment: CDR1 SGHRS and CDR2 YFSETQ. The CDR3 sequence is 15 residues long. CDR3 amino acids: CASSSAASTGNTIYF. In DNA form, the CDR3 reads TGCGCCAGCAGCTCCGCGGCCTCAACTGGAAACACCATATATTTT.

This clonotype was seen more than once but under ten times. The genes are TRBV18 and TRBJ2-7; maybe TRBD2 (5 bases). Germline V lookup: CDR1 KGHSH, CDR2 LQKENI. V was trimmed by 1 base and J by 3 bases, leaving 13 bases between them. The CDR3 consists of 15 residues. For the CDR3, the DNA is TGTGCCAGCTCACCACGGAGGACGGAAAACTACGAGCAGTACTTC. Translating gives CASSPRRTENYEQYF.

This clonotype was found many times. The DNA of the CDR3 is TGTGCCAGCAGCGTAGACGCAGGGTACAATGAGCAGTTCTTC. Translating it yields CASSVDAGYNEQFF. The V gene is TRBV9, the J gene TRBJ2-1; tentatively, D is TRBD1 (5 bases). This CDR3 comprises 14 residues. V lost 0 bases and J lost 4, with 8 bases in between. Per germline, CDR1 SGDLS and CDR2 YYNGEE.

This clonotype has ten or more counts. The genes are TRBV7-2 and TRBJ1-1, with D hard to call. The CDR3 totals 14 residues. Germline lookup yields CDR1 SGHTA and CDR2 FQGNSA. V lost 5 bases to trimming and J lost 5 bases, with 15 bases between them. The CDR3 loop is CASSQLFFRTEAFF. The CDR3 DNA is TGTGCCAGCAGCCAGTTATTCTTTAGGACTGAAGCTTTCTTT.

In this sample, this clonotype turned up many times. This chain joins TRBV10-2 and TRBJ2-7; TRBD2 matches at 9 bases. Germline CDR1 reads WSHSY; CDR2 reads SAAADI. J gave up 6 bases and V 5 bases, and 5 bases lay outside the gene matches. There are 13 residues in the CDR3. In nucleotides, the CDR3 is TGCGCCAGCAGTCAAATAGCGGGGGCCGAGCAGTACGTC. Its protein product is CASSQIAGAEQYV.

This clonotype has ten or more counts. CDR3 in amino acids: CASSLGRLKVTQETQYF. DNA for the CDR3: TGTGCCAGCAGCTTAGGTAGATTGAAGGTCACACAAGAGACCCAGTACTTC. The V and J genes are TRBV7-9 and TRBJ2-5; D gene unclear. The CDR3 sequence is 17 residues long. Germline V gives CDR1 SEHNR, CDR2 FQNEAQ (reference sequence). Between the trimmed V and J ends, which lost 1 base and 2 bases, there was a span of 17 bases.

The rearrangement joins TRBV6-5 to TRBJ2-7; TRBD1 is a possible D gene (6 bases). V gave up 5 bases and J gave up 4 bases, with 15 bases separating them. CDR1 MNHEY and CDR2 SVGAGI come from the germline V gene. The CDR3 extends over 14 amino acids. CDR3 DNA: TGTGCCAGCAGTCACCGGGACAAAGGGTACGAGCAGTACTTC. Translating gives CASSHRDKGYEQYF.

This clonotype came up many times. This chain links TRBV3-1 with TRBJ1-2, with D possibly matching TRBD1 (6 bases). The germline CDR1 and CDR2 sequences are LGHDT and YNNKEL (reference sequence). The ends were cut back, 1 base at V and 3 bases at J, with 12 bases in the middle. This CDR3 has 15 amino acids. CDR3 nucleotide sequence: TGTGCCAGCAGCCAAGTCCCAGGGGTCTACTATGGCTACACCTTC. It is translated as CASSQVPGVYYGYTF.

This clonotype was picked up a small number of times. The CDR3 loop is CSARDFGTSLGTDTQYF. CDR3 coding DNA: TGCAGTGCTAGAGATTTCGGGACTAGCCTTGGGACAGATACGCAGTATTTT. The V and J genes are TRBV20-1 and TRBJ2-3; 9 bases fit TRBD2. V lost 0 bases, J lost 3 bases, and 10 bases stayed unmatched. CDR3 length: 17 amino acids. Looked up from germline, CDR1 is DFQATT and CDR2 is SNEGSKA (reference sequence).

This clonotype was counted at least ten times. The chain employs TRBV5-1 and TRBJ2-5, with TRBD2 identical over 7 bases. Per germline, CDR1 SGHRS and CDR2 YFSETQ. Losses at the gene ends were 3 bases for V and 5 bases for J; bases not matched to a gene: 16. The CDR3 has 17 residues. The CDR3 DNA sequence: TGCGCCAGCAGCTCCAACCCGCTGGGGGGGGGATCGGAGACCCAGTACTTC. It specifies CASSSNPLGGGSETQYF.

The CDR3 loop reads CASRAAVEGGPGEQYV. The CDR3 DNA reads as TGCGCCAGCAGAGCCGCCGTGGAGGGAGGGCCGGGGGAGCAGTACGTC. The rearrangement joins TRBV10-1 to TRBJ2-7, with 7 bases fitting TRBD2. Losses at the gene ends were 6 bases for V and 7 bases for J; bases not matched to a gene: 18. Germline CDR1 is WNHNN and CDR2 is SYGVQD (reference sequence). This CDR3 is 16 amino acids long.

This clonotype occurred many times. This chain joins TRBV4-1 and TRBJ2-3; 12 positions match TRBD2. Germline CDR1 MGHRA, CDR2 YSYEKL. The CDR3 is made up of 13 amino acids. V was clipped by 2 bases and J by 14 bases; unmatched bases: 5. The DNA for the CDR3 is TGCGCCAGCAGCCAAAGACTAGCGGGGGTTATGTATTTT. This encodes CASSQRLAGVMYF.

This clonotype was recorded many times. The CDR3 reads CSVIGGLETFF. As DNA, the CDR3 is TGCAGTGTCATCGGGGGTCTCGAAACTTTCTTT. The chain links TRBV20-1 to TRBJ1-1; a weak D match, TRBD1 (5 bases). Germline lookup yields CDR1 DFQATT and CDR2 SNEGSKA (reference sequence). CDR3 length equals 11 residues. The V and J ends lost 7 bases and 12 bases respectively, with 18 bases between them.

This clonotype has at least ten counts. The chain has TRBV5-1 and TRBJ2-7; 9 bases match TRBD1. The CDR3 runs 13 residues. The V gene end was trimmed by 4 bases and the J gene end by 6 bases; junction bases not matched to a gene: 5. Germline loops: CDR1 SGHRS, CDR2 YFSETQ. The CDR3 spells CASSRGQGSEQYV. The CDR3 DNA reads as TGCGCCAGCAGCAGAGGACAGGGGAGCGAGCAGTACGTC.

The table lists this clonotype with many counts. The chain couples TRBV5-4 to TRBJ2-1, with 8 bases aligning to TRBD1. V shed 0 bases, J shed 5 bases, and the junction held 4 bases outside the gene matches. The CDR3 sequence is 15 residues long. Per the germline V gene, CDR1 is SGHNT and CDR2 is YYREEE (reference sequence). CDR3 nucleotides: TGTGCCAGCAGCTTGGGCAGGGGGCCCAACAATGAGCAGTTCTTC. This gives the protein CASSLGRGPNNEQFF.

Many counts were recorded for this clonotype. The rearrangement joins TRBV7-2 to TRBJ1-5; D is unresolved. V was shortened by 3 bases and J by 0 bases, with 3 bases between the two germline ends. The CDR3 length is 13 residues. The germline V gene has CDR1 SGHTA and CDR2 FQGNSA. The CDR3 sequence: CASSFGSNQPQHF. The CDR3 DNA reads TGTGCCAGCAGCTTTGGTAGCAATCAGCCCCAGCATTTT. Full variable domain (outside the CDR3, taken from reference TRBV7-2 and TRBJ1-5): GAGVSQSPSNKVTEKGKDVELRCDPISGHTALYWYRQSLGQGLEFLIYFQGNSAPDKSGLPSDRFSAERTGGSVSTLTIQRTQQEDSAVYLCASSFGSNQPQHFGDGTRLSIL.

In its sample, this clonotype was seen many times. The V gene is TRBV4-3, the J gene TRBJ1-2; 9 bases align to TRBD1. Germline CDR1 and CDR2: LGHNA and YSLEER. The CDR3 is 17 amino acids. The V and J ends lost 4 bases and 5 bases, in that order; junction bases with no gene match: 14. In DNA, the CDR3 is TGCGCCAGCAGCCCTAACTACGACAGGGGGGGTGGGTATGGCTACACCTTC. Protein product: CASSPNYDRGGGYGYTF.